This T cell receptor (beta chain) was observed in a study of blood T cell repertoires in COVID-19. Study overall: Samples came from the United States, Italy and Spain, spanning acute and convalescent COVID-19. Nucleic acid was either cDNA or gDNA, and it came from T cells, B-cell-depleted T cells, or PBMCs.

Under the authors' procedure: Using reference gene primer amplification, nucleated cell counts were estimated. Sequencing was performed with immunoSEQ multiplex PCR; in TCRdb, only in-frame clones are kept and a portion is missing. The V and J calls and clone size are taken from that table; D and trimming were inferred from the DNA. This table has over 600,000 clones, 90% appearing once. What was sequenced was peripheral blood. This TCR was sampled from a woman younger than 35 with acute or convalescent COVID-19.

The CDR3: CASRGGVDGYTF. DNA of the CDR3: TGTGCCAGCAGGGGAGGGGTGGATGGCTACACCTTC. The rearrangement joins TRBV6-5 to TRBJ1-2; maybe TRBD1 (5 bases). The CDR3 covers 12 residues. V lost 6 bases, J lost 6 bases, and 11 bases lay in between. CDR1 and CDR2 (germline): MNHEY, SVGAGI.